This T cell receptor (beta chain) was sequenced for a study of blood T cell repertoires in COVID-19. Study summary: Specimens from acute and convalescent COVID-19 originated in the United States, Italy and Spain. T cells, B-cell-depleted T cells, or PBMCs provided the cDNA or gDNA that served as material.

The CDR3 runs 17 residues. Trimming cost V 3 bases and J 0 bases; bases outside gene matches: 7. The V gene's germline CDR1 is WSHSY and CDR2 SAAADI. The Seattle patients, enrolled during active infection, were followed longitudinally. The data were produced by immunoSEQ multiplex PCR, yet TCRdb's version contains in-frame clones alone and is incomplete. The sample shows fewer than 200,000 clones, roughly 80% of them seen only once. The TCR was taken from a woman aged 70-85 years with COVID-19, enrolled during active disease. The sample was peripheral blood. The chain is built from TRBV10-2 and TRBJ2-3, with 9 bases that match TRBD1. The CDR3 sequence: CASSDGQGRPSTDTQYF. CDR3 bases: TGCGCCAGCAGTGACGGACAGGGGAGACCTAGCACAGATACGCAGTATTTT.